The 6 T cell receptor beta chains in this list originate from one sample, sequenced in a study of beta chain features in type 1 diabetes. The authors reverse transcribed all of the isolated RNA, so sequencing captured expressed TCRB transcripts. Measured with immunoSEQ multiplex PCR; TCRdb has only the in-frame clones, and not every one. The sample has some 99,000 clones; under 40% are singletons. What was sequenced was stem cell memory CD4+ T cells from blood. These receptors came from a woman under 30 in good health.

V and J are TRBV29-1 and TRBJ1-1; 10 nucleotides match TRBD1. This CDR3 spans 13 amino acids. V trimming: 7 bases; J trimming: 5 bases; junction bases outside the gene matches: 7. Germline CDR1 and CDR2: SQVTM and ANQGSEA. The CDR3 nucleotides read TGCAGCGCCAGACAGGGGGCGAGGACTGAAGCTTTCTTT. Protein: CSARQGARTEAFF.

This sequence joins TRBV5-1 and TRBJ2-7; TRBD2 matches 12 bases. V was pared by 0 bases and J by 4 bases, with 5 bases of the junction left unmatched. The CDR3 length is 16 residues. Germline assignment: CDR1 SGHRS and CDR2 YFSETQ. The CDR3 region has the DNA TGCGCCAGCAGCTTGGTTCTAGCGGGAGGGCTGTACGAGCAGTACTTC. This codes for CASSLVLAGGLYEQYF.

This clone appeared a few times. The chain links TRBV10-3 to TRBJ2-3; 7 bases agree with TRBD2. Germline CDR1 and CDR2: ENHRY and SYGVKD. V dropped 4 bases and J dropped 4; count of bases not matched to a gene: 8. This CDR3 contains 15 residues. The CDR3 DNA reads TGTGCCATCAGTGCGTCGGCGGGAGTGGCAGATACGCAGTATTTT. It specifies CAISASAGVADTQYF.

This clone came up once. The chain recombines TRBV4-1 with TRBJ1-3; TRBD1 is a possible D gene (5 bases). V gave up 2 bases and J gave up 1 base, with 9 bases separating them. Germline V gene sequence: CDR1 MGHRA, CDR2 YSYEKL. There are 15 residues in the CDR3. The CDR3 reads CASSQPDSSGNTIYF. The CDR3 nucleotides are TGCGCCAGCAGCCAACCAGACAGTTCTGGAAACACCATATATTTT.

The genes are TRBV7-2 and TRBJ1-2; D remains ambiguous. Germline V lookup: CDR1 SGHTA, CDR2 FQGNSA. V was pared by 1 base and J by 0 bases, with 9 bases between. The CDR3 runs 15 residues. The CDR3 loop reads CASSLGADANYGYTF. In DNA form, the CDR3 reads TGTGCCAGCAGCTTAGGGGCAGACGCTAACTATGGCTACACCTTC.

The genes are TRBV28 and TRBJ2-5; TRBD2 matches 12 bases. The J call may not be correct, given that the DNA end is closer to TRBJ2-7. Per germline, CDR1 MDHEN and CDR2 SYDVKM. This CDR3 spans 14 amino acids. Written as DNA, the CDR3 is TGTGCCAGCAGATCGACTAGCGGGAGCTACGAGCAGTACTTC. It yields the protein CASRSTSGSYEQYF.